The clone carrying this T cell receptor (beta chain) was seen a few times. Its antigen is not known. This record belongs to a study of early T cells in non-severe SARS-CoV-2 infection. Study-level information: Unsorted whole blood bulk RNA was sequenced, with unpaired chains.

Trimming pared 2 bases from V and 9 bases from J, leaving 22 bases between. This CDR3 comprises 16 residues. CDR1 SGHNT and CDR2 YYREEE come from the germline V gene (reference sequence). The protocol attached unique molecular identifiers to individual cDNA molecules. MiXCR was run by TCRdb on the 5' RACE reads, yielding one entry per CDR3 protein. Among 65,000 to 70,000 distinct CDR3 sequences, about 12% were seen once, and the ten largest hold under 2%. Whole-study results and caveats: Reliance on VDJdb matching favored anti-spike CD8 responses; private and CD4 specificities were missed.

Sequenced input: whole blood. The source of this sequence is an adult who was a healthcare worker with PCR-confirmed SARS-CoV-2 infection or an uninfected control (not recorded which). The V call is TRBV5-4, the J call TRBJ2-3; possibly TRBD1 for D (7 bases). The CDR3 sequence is CASSFPDRARGETQYF. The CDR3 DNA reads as TGTGCCAGCAGCTTCCCAGACAGGGCGCGCGGGGAAACGCAGTATTTT.